Listed below are T cell receptor beta chains from one sample, sequenced in a study of T cell responses to AZD1222 COVID-19 vaccine. Assay: immunoSEQ multiplex PCR; the TCRdb copy retains only in-frame clones and omits some. The sample yields approximately 85,000 clones, roughly 90% seen once. The source was peripheral blood, collected on day 0 of AZD1222 vaccination. The receptors shown here come from an adult in good health. The CDR3 runs from the conserved cysteine through the conserved F or W. D genes are given only for firm matches. Some rows mark clone size as missing; the rest say once, few, many or name a class of expanded clone.

d_gene	abundance	v_gene	j_gene	CDR3aa	CDR3nt
TRBD1	-	TRBV11-2	TRBJ2-1	CASSRGGQRSFDEQFF	TGTGCCAGCAGTCGAGGGGGACAGAGATCTTTCGATGAGCAGTTCTTC
TRBD1	-	TRBV28	TRBJ1-2	CASSLGTGGNNYGYTF	TGTGCCAGCAGTTTAGGGACAGGGGGAAATAACTATGGCTACACCTTC
-	once	TRBV4-1	TRBJ2-5	CASSQDGLGRGETQYF	TGCGCCAGCAGCCAGGACGGGTTGGGCAGGGGTGAGACCCAGTACTTC
-	-	TRBV28	TRBJ1-1	CASKPSRGLTEAFF	TGTGCCAGCAAACCTAGCAGGGGCCTCACTGAAGCTTTCTTT
-	-	TRBV28	TRBJ2-5	CASSPNRQETQYF	TGTGCCAGCAGTCCGAACAGACAAGAGACCCAGTACTTC
TRBD1	-	TRBV19	TRBJ2-7	CASRPGTGDGEQYF	TGTGCCAGTAGGCCCGGGACAGGGGACGGCGAGCAGTACTTC
-	-	TRBV2	TRBJ1-1	CASRGSPGAFF	TGTGCCAGCAGGGGCTCCCCGGGAGCTTTCTTT
-	-	TRBV10-3	TRBJ1-4	CAIRDATNEKLFF	TGTGCCATCAGGGATGCAACTAATGAAAAACTGTTTTTT
TRBD1	-	TRBV2	TRBJ1-4	CASSLRWDSEKLFF	TGTGCCAGCAGCCTTAGATGGGACAGTGAAAAACTGTTTTTT
-	-	TRBV4-1	TRBJ1-2	CASSQVTVLSQYGYTF	TGCGCCAGCAGCCAGGTGACAGTACTATCTCAATATGGCTACACCTTC
TRBD1	-	TRBV9	TRBJ1-1	CASSPFTGDGTEAFF	TGTGCCAGCAGCCCCTTTACAGGGGACGGCACTGAAGCTTTCTTT
-	-	TRBV10-3	TRBJ1-2	CAISDRWAGPPSNYGYTF	TGTGCCATCAGTGATAGGTGGGCAGGACCGCCCTCGAACTATGGCTACACCTTC
-	once	TRBV11-2	TRBJ1-5	CASSLGFSEPQHF	TGTGCCAGCAGCCTAGGATTTTCTGAGCCCCAGCATTTT
-	once	TRBV2	TRBJ2-7	CASSVGTYEQYF	TGTGCCAGCAGTGTAGGTACCTACGAGCAGTACTTC
-	few	TRBV7-3	TRBJ1-1	CASSLGGSNTEAFF	TGTGCCAGCAGCCTCGGGGGCTCGAACACTGAAGCTTTCTTT
TRBD1	-	TRBV6-6	TRBJ1-6	CASRTGQAPLHF	TGTGCCAGTAGGACAGGGCAGGCTCCCCTCCACTTT
TRBD2	-	TRBV6-5	TRBJ2-7	CASSSIIAGVYEQYF	TGTGCCAGCAGTTCCATAATAGCGGGAGTGTACGAGCAGTACTTC
TRBD1	-	TRBV7-6	TRBJ1-4	CASSTRQGMAEKLFF	TGTGCCAGCAGCACGAGACAGGGGATGGCTGAAAAACTGTTTTTT
TRBD1	-	TRBV6-4	TRBJ1-2	CASSSDRGYGYTF	TGTGCCAGCAGTAGTGACAGGGGGTATGGCTACACCTTC
TRBD1	-	TRBV7-8	TRBJ1-5	CASSRGTDQPQHF	TGTGCCAGCAGCCGAGGGACAGATCAGCCCCAGCATTTT
TRBD1	-	TRBV3-1/TRBV3-2	TRBJ1-5	CASNSGGESNQPQHF	TGTGCCAGCAACTCAGGGGGGGAGAGCAATCAGCCCCAGCATTTT
TRBD1	-	TRBV30	TRBJ1-2	CAWSPWDRVIYGYTF	TGTGCCTGGAGTCCATGGGACAGGGTGATCTATGGCTACACCTTC
-	-	TRBV6-2/TRBV6-3	TRBJ2-7	CASSYSAGNAGEQYF	TGTGCCAGCAGTTACTCTGCGGGGAACGCGGGCGAGCAGTACTTC
-	-	TRBV7-9	TRBJ2-3	CASSLQSTDTQYF	TGTGCCAGCAGTTTACAAAGCACAGATACGCAGTATTTT
-	-	TRBV5-1	TRBJ2-5	CASSWTTGMGRGETQYF	TGCGCCAGCAGCTGGACTACAGGGATGGGCCGAGGGGAGACCCAGTACTTC
-	few	TRBV7-9	TRBJ2-1	CASSPRIRSFEQFF	TGTGCCAGCAGCCCTCGGATCCGCTCGTTCGAGCAGTTCTTC
TRBD1	few	TRBV7-6	TRBJ2-2	CASSVGQGSNTGELFF	TGTGCCAGCAGCGTAGGACAGGGATCGAACACCGGGGAGCTGTTTTTT
-	-	TRBV6-5	TRBJ1-2	CASSPGGSYGYTF	TGTGCCAGCAGTCCCGGGGGGTCCTATGGCTACACCTTC
-	few	TRBV4-1	TRBJ1-1	CASSPGGGSSEAFF	TGCGCCAGCAGCCCGGGGGGAGGGTCTTCTGAAGCTTTCTTT
-	-	TRBV5-4	TRBJ1-6	CASSLQDTVSPLHF	TGTGCCAGCAGCTTGCAGGATACGGTATCACCCCTCCACTTT
-	once	TRBV7-9	TRBJ1-5	CASSGPAGNQPQHF	TGTGCCAGCAGTGGCCCAGCAGGGAACCAGCCCCAGCATTTT
-	-	TRBV21-1	TRBJ1-2	CASSNLGGEQPGYTF	TGTGCCAGCAGCAATCTAGGGGGGGAGCAGCCGGGCTACACCTTC